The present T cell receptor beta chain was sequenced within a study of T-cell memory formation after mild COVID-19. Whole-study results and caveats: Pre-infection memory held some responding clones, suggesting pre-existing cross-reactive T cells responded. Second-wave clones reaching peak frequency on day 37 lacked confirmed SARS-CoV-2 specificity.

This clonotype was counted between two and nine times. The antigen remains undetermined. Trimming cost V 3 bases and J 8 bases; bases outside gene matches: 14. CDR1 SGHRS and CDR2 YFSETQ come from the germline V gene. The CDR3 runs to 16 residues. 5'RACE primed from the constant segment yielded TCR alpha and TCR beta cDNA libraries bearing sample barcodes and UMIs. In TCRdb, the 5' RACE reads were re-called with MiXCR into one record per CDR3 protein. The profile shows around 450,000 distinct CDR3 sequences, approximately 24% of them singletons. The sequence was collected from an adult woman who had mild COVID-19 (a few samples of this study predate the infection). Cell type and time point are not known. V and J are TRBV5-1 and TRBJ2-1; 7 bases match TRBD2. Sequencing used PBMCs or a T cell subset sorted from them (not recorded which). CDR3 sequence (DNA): TGCGCCAGCAGCTCTACCAGCGGGGCGGCTGGGCATGAGCAGTTCTTC. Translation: CASSSTSGAAGHEQFF.